Reported below is one TCR beta chain. In the same sample, other DNA sequences code for this CDR3. This specimen comes from a study of blood T cell repertoires in COVID-19. Study at large: Samples representing acute and convalescent COVID-19 were sourced from the United States, Italy and Spain. The analysed material was cDNA or gDNA that came from T cells, B-cell-depleted T cells, or PBMCs.

This CDR3 is built from 13 residues. V dropped 4 bases and J dropped 1 base, with 6 bases sitting between them. Per the authors' pipeline: Reference gene primer amplification in the assay estimated nucleated cell counts. Libraries were prepared by immunoSEQ multiplex PCR; TCRdb keeps only in-frame clonotypes and omits some of them. V, J and clone size are those of that table, while D and trimming were read from the DNA. The sample holds about 160,000 clones; around 85% are singletons and the top ten take approximately 3.3%. The sample was peripheral blood. This clonotype originated in a human donor with acute or convalescent COVID-19. The donor label of this sample is uncertain. This chain connects TRBV12-3 or TRBV12-4 to TRBJ2-3; D uncertain. This chain's CDR3 is CASSSRGTDTQYF. CDR3 bases: TGTGCCAGCAGTTCCCGGGGCACAGATACGCAGTATTTT.